These 20 T cell receptor beta chains originate from one sample sequenced in a study of follicular helper T cells after annual influenza vaccination. The time point is: 2014-2015 season, pre-vaccination. Generated by immunoSEQ multiplex PCR, the TCRdb table keeps only in-frame clones and is missing some. The repertoire holds approximately 30,000 clones, with 80% to 90% as singletons. Sequenced here: CXCR5+ CD38- circulating T follicular helper cells from blood, sampled on the day of influenza vaccination. Sample subset: circulating Tfh, non-naive CD4+CXCR5+PD-1+ (ICOS+CD38+ or ICOS-CD38-). All receptors come from an adult who received the influenza vaccine.

The chain links TRBV20-1 to TRBJ2-7; TRBD1 is a possible D gene (6 bases). CDR1 is DFQATT, CDR2 SNEGSKA, per germline (reference sequence). V dropped 5 bases and J dropped 9 bases, with 14 bases sitting between them. CDR3 length: 11 residues. CDR3 DNA sequence: TGCAGTGCTCGGGACACAACAGGGCAGTACTTC. It yields the protein CSARDTTGQYF.

About this clone: A junction end diverges from the germline sequence, so it may reflect a read error. The gene calls are TRBV7-2 and TRBJ2-1; 13 positions match TRBD2. Looked up from germline, CDR1 is SGHTA and CDR2 is FQGNSA. The CDR3 contains 18 residues. The CDR3 is CAGSGRTSGRSAYNEQFF. CDR3 DNA sequence: TGTGCCGGCAGCGGTAGGACTAGCGGGAGAAGCGCCTACAATGAGCAGTTCTTC.

The rearrangement links TRBV5-8 to TRBJ2-3; 8 bases are shared with TRBD1. CDR1 and CDR2 (germline): SGHTS, YDEGEE. The CDR3 extends over 14 amino acids. With 7 bases clipped from V and 8 bases from J, the junction kept 12 bases outside the gene matches. CDR3 nucleotides: TGTGCCAGCGGTCTTAGGACAGGGCATTCTACGCAGTATTTT. The encoded protein is CASGLRTGHSTQYF.

The CDR3 nucleotides read TGTGCCAGCAGCTCGAGGCGGTTGAACACTGAAGCTTTCTTT. The encoded protein is CASSSRRLNTEAFF. The chain combines TRBV5-6 with TRBJ1-1; D unresolved. The V gene lost 3 bases and the J gene lost 0 bases, with 9 bases spanning the gap. Germline V lookup: CDR1 SGHDT, CDR2 YYEEEE. CDR3 length: 14 amino acids.

This clone was picked up a small number of times. The chain uses TRBV7-9 and TRBJ1-3; D remains unclear. The CDR3 spans 16 residues. Germline CDR1 and CDR2: SEHNR and FQNEAQ (reference sequence). Trimming removed 5 bases from V and 0 bases from J, with 14 bases in between. CDR3 amino acids: CASSPQTLGSGNTIYF. The CDR3 nucleotides read TGTGCCAGCAGCCCTCAAACTCTAGGCTCTGGAAACACCATATATTTT.

The chain carries TRBV18 and TRBJ2-3; 12 bases line up with TRBD1. Germline V CDR1 and CDR2: KGHSH, LQKENI. J was trimmed by 5 bases and V by 3 bases; bases with no gene match: 3. The CDR3 has 15 residues. As DNA, the CDR3 is TGTGCCAGCTCACCCGGGACAGGGGGCAGAGATACGCAGTATTTT. It specifies CASSPGTGGRDTQYF.

The chain uses TRBV2 and TRBJ2-5, with 7 bases that match TRBD2. V shed 6 bases and J 4 bases; nucleotides not matched to a gene: 8. Germline values: CDR1 SNHLY, CDR2 FYNNEI. The CDR3 contains 14 residues. In DNA form, the CDR3 reads TGTGCCAGCAGGAGAGGGACTACGGGAGAGACCCAGTACTTC. Its protein is CASRRGTTGETQYF.

This clone was detected only a few times. CDR3 region: CASSFNGNTEAFF. The CDR3 DNA reads TGCGCCAGCAGCTTTAACGGTAACACTGAAGCTTTCTTT. This chain links TRBV5-1 with TRBJ1-1; D is unclear. The V gene's germline CDR1 is SGHRS and CDR2 YFSETQ. This CDR3 has 13 amino acids. V lost 2 bases to trimming and J lost 2 bases, with 7 bases between them.

The chain uses TRBV5-8 and TRBJ1-6; D not certain. The CDR3 is made up of 15 amino acids. Trimming removed 4 bases from V and 10 bases from J, with 18 bases in between. Germline loops: CDR1 SGHTS, CDR2 YDEGEE. CDR3: CASSPRPGVGSPLHF. DNA for the CDR3: TGTGCCAGCAGCCCACGCCCGGGAGTGGGATCACCCCTCCACTTT.

V and J are TRBV5-6 and TRBJ2-7, with D maybe TRBD1 (5 bases). Trimming shortened V by 3 bases and J by 3 bases, and 16 bases separated the two germline ends. Germline assignment: CDR1 SGHDT and CDR2 YYEEEE. The CDR3 covers 15 residues. CDR3 sequence: CASSSTASVFYEQYF. CDR3 nucleotide sequence: TGTGCCAGCAGCTCGACAGCCTCGGTATTCTACGAGCAGTACTTC.

The chain employs TRBV6-5 and TRBJ1-1; D gene unclear. V was trimmed by 2 bases and J by 1 base, leaving 11 bases between them. CDR3 length: 15 amino acids. Looked up from germline, CDR1 is MNHEY and CDR2 is SVGAGI. The CDR3 region is CASSYVQVGNTEAFF. The CDR3, as DNA: TGTGCCAGCAGTTACGTCCAGGTTGGGAACACTGAAGCTTTCTTT.

In DNA form, the CDR3 reads TGTGCCAGCTCATCGGGACAGATCAACTCTGGAAACACCATATATTTT. Amino acid sequence: CASSSGQINSGNTIYF. This chain connects TRBV18 to TRBJ1-3; 7 bases map to TRBD1. Trimming took 5 bases from V and 0 from J; bases not matched to a gene: 7. The CDR3 contains 16 residues. CDR1 and CDR2 (germline): KGHSH, LQKENI.

The V call is TRBV18, the J call TRBJ1-1; D is unclear. CDR3 length: 14 residues. Germline V gives CDR1 KGHSH, CDR2 LQKENI. V was trimmed by 5 bases and J by 4 bases, leaving 14 bases between them. CDR3 DNA: TGTGCCAGCTCATCAGGTACGGAGGGCACTGAAGCTTTCTTT. It translates to CASSSGTEGTEAFF.

This chain connects TRBV7-6 to TRBJ2-5, with D hard to call. CDR3 length: 15 residues. Trimming took 4 bases from V and 5 from J, leaving 17 bases between them. CDR1 SGHVS and CDR2 FNYEAQ come from the germline V gene. This CDR3 is CASSSDTHTRETQYF. The CDR3 DNA sequence: TGTGCCAGCAGCTCGGATACACACACCAGGGAGACCCAGTACTTC.

V usage is TRBV19 and J usage is TRBJ1-5; D is ambiguous. Germline loops: CDR1 LNHDA, CDR2 SQIVND (reference sequence). The CDR3 is 15 amino acids. Trimming shortened V by 3 bases and J by 0 bases, and 9 bases separated the two germline ends. In DNA form, the CDR3 reads TGTGCCAGTAGTATTAGCTACTATAGCAATCAGCCCCAGCATTTT. Translated: CASSISYYSNQPQHF.

The chain is built from TRBV11-2 and TRBJ2-5; 16 nucleotides agree with TRBD2. This CDR3 contains 19 residues. V gave up 7 bases and J gave up 5 bases; unmatched junction bases: 16. In germline, CDR1 is SGHAT, CDR2 FQNNGV. CDR3 in amino acids: CASTKSLGLAGGPRETQYF. As DNA, the CDR3 is TGTGCCAGCACCAAATCCCTGGGACTAGCGGGAGGGCCTAGGGAGACCCAGTACTTC.

The rearrangement links TRBV2 to TRBJ2-3, with D uncertain. This CDR3 region has 11 residues. V was pared by 7 bases and J by 6 bases, with 8 bases between. CDR1 and CDR2 from the germline V gene are SNHLY and FYNNEI. CDR3 loop: CASILADTQYF. The DNA for the CDR3 is TGTGCCAGCATCCTGGCTGATACGCAGTATTTT.

This clone was recorded once. This chain joins TRBV5-6 and TRBJ1-1; D possibly corresponds to TRBD1 (6 bases). The V end lost 4 bases, the J end lost 5 bases, and 18 bases lay between the germline ends. This CDR3 region has 15 residues. Germline-derived CDR1 and CDR2 are SGHDT and YYEEEE. CDR3 bases: TGTGCCAGCAGCCCCCGAAGGAGGGGGGGAACTGAAGCTTTCTTT. It translates to CASSPRRRGGTEAFF.

This chain joins TRBV27 and TRBJ1-1, with 11 positions matching TRBD1. Trimming took 4 bases from V and 7 from J; bases not matched to a gene: 5. Germline assignment: CDR1 MNHEY and CDR2 SMNVEV (reference sequence). This CDR3 comprises 14 residues. The CDR3 loop is CASSSDRGLGEAFF. In nucleotides, the CDR3 is TGTGCCAGCAGTTCGGACAGGGGGCTCGGTGAAGCTTTCTTT.

The chain is built from TRBV28 and TRBJ2-7; D is possibly TRBD1 (6 bases). The CDR3 contains 13 residues. Germline CDR1 and CDR2: MDHEN and SYDVKM. V was shortened by 6 bases and J by 3 bases, with 12 bases between the two germline ends. This chain's CDR3 is CASRKDRFYEQYF. For the CDR3, the DNA is TGTGCCAGCAGAAAGGACAGATTCTACGAGCAGTACTTC.